This paragraph reports one TCR beta chain. V lost 11 bases, J lost 0 bases, and 16 bases stayed unmatched. The CDR3 has 19 residues. Germline CDR1 reads SNHLY; CDR2 reads FYNNEI. The sample belongs to a study of T cell changes during pregnancy in multiple sclerosis. Repertoires were generated with immunoSEQ multiplex PCR, while TCRdb's copy carries only in-frame clones and drops some. The table records some 28,000 clones, around 90% of them present only once. The sample here was CD8+ T cells from peripheral blood mononuclear cells, taken before pregnancy. The sequence came from a female donor with multiple sclerosis, enrolled in a pregnancy study. The chain is built from TRBV2 and TRBJ2-1, with 13 bases matching TRBD2. CDR3 bases: TGTGCCGTTACACCCGGGACTAGCGGGAAACCGAGCTCCTACAATGAGCAGTTCTTC. Its protein product is CAVTPGTSGKPSSYNEQFF.